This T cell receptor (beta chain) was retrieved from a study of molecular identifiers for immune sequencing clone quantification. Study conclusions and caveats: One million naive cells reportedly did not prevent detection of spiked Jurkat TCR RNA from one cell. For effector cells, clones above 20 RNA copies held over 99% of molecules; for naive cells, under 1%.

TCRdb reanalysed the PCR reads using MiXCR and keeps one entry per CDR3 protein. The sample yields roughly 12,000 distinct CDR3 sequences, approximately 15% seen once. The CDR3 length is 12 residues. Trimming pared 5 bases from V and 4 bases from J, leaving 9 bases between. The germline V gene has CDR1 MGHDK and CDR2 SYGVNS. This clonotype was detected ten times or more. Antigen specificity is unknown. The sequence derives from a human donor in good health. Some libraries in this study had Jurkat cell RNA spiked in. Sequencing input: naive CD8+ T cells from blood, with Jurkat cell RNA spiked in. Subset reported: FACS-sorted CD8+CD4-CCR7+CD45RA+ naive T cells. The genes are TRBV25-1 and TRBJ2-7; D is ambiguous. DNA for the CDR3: TGTGCCAGCAGTTTATCGGGTTACGAGCAGTACTTC. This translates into CASSLSGYEQYF.